This record concerns one TCR beta chain sequence. Its target is unknown. CDR3 length: 15 amino acids. V was cut by 1 base and J by 6 bases, with 15 bases left in between. Germline CDR1 is MNHEY and CDR2 is SMNVEV (reference sequence). The assay was immunoSEQ multiplex PCR, and TCRdb's table has in-frame clones only and misses some. Found here are roughly 56,000 clones, approximately 83% of them singletons; the top ten hold about 15%. The data belong to a study of T cell responses to AZD1222 COVID-19 vaccine. General observations from the study: At baseline, just five to seven AZD1222 recipients tested seropositive.

The sample in question was peripheral blood, obtained on day 0 of AZD1222 vaccination. The TCR was taken from an adult in good health. V and J are TRBV27 and TRBJ1-2; tentatively, D is TRBD1 (6 bases). The CDR3 coding sequence is TGTGCCAGCAGTTTATACTGGGACACCTCGAATGGCTACACCTTC. It codes for CASSLYWDTSNGYTF.